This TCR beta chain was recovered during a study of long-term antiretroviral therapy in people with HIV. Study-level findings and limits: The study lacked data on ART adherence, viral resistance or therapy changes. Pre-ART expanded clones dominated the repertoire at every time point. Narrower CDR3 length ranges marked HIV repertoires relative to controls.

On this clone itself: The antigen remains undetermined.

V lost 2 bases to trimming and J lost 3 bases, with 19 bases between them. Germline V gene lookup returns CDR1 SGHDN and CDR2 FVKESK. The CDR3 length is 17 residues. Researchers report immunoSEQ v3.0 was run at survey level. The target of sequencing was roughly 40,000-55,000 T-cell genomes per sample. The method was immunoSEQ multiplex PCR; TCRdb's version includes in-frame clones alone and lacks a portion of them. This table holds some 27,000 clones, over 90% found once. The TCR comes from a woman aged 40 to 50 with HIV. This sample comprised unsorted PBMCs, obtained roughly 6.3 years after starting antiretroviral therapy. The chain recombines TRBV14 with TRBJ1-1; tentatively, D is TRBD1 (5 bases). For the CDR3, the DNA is TGTGCCAGCAGCCAAAAAATCGACAGCGTCCTTTACACTGAAGCTTTCTTT. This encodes CASSQKIDSVLYTEAFF.